The rows below give T cell receptor beta chains drawn from one sample of a study of cytomegalovirus exposure and HLA in healthy donors. Data came from immunoSEQ multiplex PCR; TCRdb stores just in-frame clones and leaves some out. The sample records around 130,000 clones, roughly 85% being singletons. The material sequenced was PBMCs. These receptors came from a woman aged 30 to 39 in good health and CMV-seropositive. Both conserved end residues are part of each CDR3. The D gene is left open where the match is weak. The size of a clone is reported for some rows only, either as once, few or many, or as a class for expanded clones.

j_gene	abundance	d_gene	v_gene	CDR3aa	CDR3nt
TRBJ1-2	.	.	TRBV18	CASSLAGPPSYGYTF	TGTGCCAGCTCACTAGCGGGACCGCCCAGCTATGGCTACACCTTC
TRBJ2-2	.	.	TRBV28	CASSFDSSTGELFF	TGTGCCAGCAGTTTTGACAGTTCCACCGGGGAGCTGTTTTTT
TRBJ2-5	.	.	TRBV20-1	CSVEGQETQYF	TGCAGTGTGGAGGGCCAAGAGACCCAGTACTTC
TRBJ1-4	.	.	TRBV18	CASSHRTATNEKLFF	TGTGCCAGCTCACACCGGACAGCAACTAATGAAAAACTGTTTTTT
TRBJ1-2	.	TRBD1	TRBV4-1	CASSRADRDDYGYTF	TGCGCCAGCAGCCGGGCGGACAGGGATGACTATGGCTACACCTTC
TRBJ1-2	.	.	TRBV10-3	CAIRIGTGPGVGYTF	TGTGCCATCAGAATCGGGACGGGTCCGGGGGTTGGCTACACCTTC
TRBJ1-2	.	TRBD1	TRBV4-2	CASSRGQGEGGYTF	TGTGCCAGCAGCCGGGGACAGGGGGAAGGTGGCTACACCTTC
TRBJ1-4	.	.	TRBV28	CASRGGAPNEKLFF	TGTGCCAGCAGGGGGGGGGCCCCAAATGAAAAACTGTTTTTT
TRBJ1-5	.	TRBD1	TRBV5-6	CASSYLDRAGQPQHF	TGTGCCAGCAGCTATCTAGACAGGGCGGGTCAGCCCCAGCATTTT
TRBJ2-3	.	.	TRBV19	CASSRAAPDTQYF	TGTGCCAGTAGTCGTGCGGCCCCAGATACGCAGTATTTT
TRBJ2-7	.	.	TRBV9	CASSVVGASEQYF	TGTGCCAGCAGCGTCGTGGGGGCCTCCGAGCAGTACTTC
TRBJ1-1	.	TRBD1	TRBV28	CASRTGQGVTEAFF	TGTGCCAGCAGAACCGGACAGGGAGTCACTGAAGCTTTCTTT
TRBJ2-7	.	.	TRBV6-5	CASSARATYEQYF	TGTGCCAGCAGTGCCAGGGCCACCTACGAGCAGTACTTC
TRBJ1-4	.	.	TRBV10-3	CAISESRAALEKLFF	TGTGCCATCAGTGAGTCGAGGGCAGCGCTTGAAAAACTGTTTTTT
TRBJ2-7	.	TRBD2	TRBV2	CASSPRLASSYEQYF	TGTGCCAGCAGCCCAAGACTAGCGTCTTCCTACGAGCAGTACTTC
TRBJ2-7	few	.	TRBV18	CASSPGGLSYEQYF	TGTGCCAGCTCACCAGGCGGACTAAGCTACGAGCAGTACTTC
TRBJ2-1	.	TRBD2	TRBV28	CASSLSRREGPAEQFF	TGTGCCAGCAGTTTAAGTAGGAGGGAGGGCCCGGCTGAGCAGTTCTTC
TRBJ2-1	.	TRBD2	TRBV5-1	CASSLGTSSYNEQFF	TGCGCCAGCAGCTTGGGGACTAGCTCATACAATGAGCAGTTCTTC
TRBJ2-7	.	TRBD1	TRBV11-2	CASSSDRGEVKQYF	TGTGCCAGCAGCTCGGACAGGGGAGAAGTAAAGCAGTACTTC
TRBJ1-6	.	.	TRBV6-5	CASSLSNSPLHF	TGTGCCAGCAGCCTCAGTAATTCACCCCTCCACTTT
TRBJ1-2	.	.	TRBV6-1	CASSDRAANGYTF	TGTGCCAGCAGTGACAGGGCAGCGAATGGCTACACCTTC
TRBJ2-7	.	.	TRBV7-9	CASSSAAVFYEQYF	TGTGCCAGCAGCTCGGCGGCGGTCTTTTACGAGCAGTACTTC